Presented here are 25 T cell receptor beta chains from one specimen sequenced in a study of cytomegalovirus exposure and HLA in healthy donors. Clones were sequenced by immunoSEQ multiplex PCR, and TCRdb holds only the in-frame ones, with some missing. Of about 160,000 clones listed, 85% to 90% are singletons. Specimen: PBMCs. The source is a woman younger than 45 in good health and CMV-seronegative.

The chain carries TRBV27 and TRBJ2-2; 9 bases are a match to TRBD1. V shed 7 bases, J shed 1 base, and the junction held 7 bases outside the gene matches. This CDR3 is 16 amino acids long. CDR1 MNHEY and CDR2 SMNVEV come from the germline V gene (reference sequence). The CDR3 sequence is CASKGQGIGNTGELFF. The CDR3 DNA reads TGTGCCAGCAAAGGACAGGGGATCGGGAACACCGGGGAGCTGTTTTTT.

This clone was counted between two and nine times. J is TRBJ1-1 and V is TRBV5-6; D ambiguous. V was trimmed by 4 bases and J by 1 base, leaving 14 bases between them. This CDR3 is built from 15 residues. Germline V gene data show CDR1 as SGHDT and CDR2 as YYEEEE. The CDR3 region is CASSPLWEGNTEAFF. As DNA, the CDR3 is TGTGCCAGCAGCCCGCTTTGGGAGGGGAACACTGAAGCTTTCTTT.

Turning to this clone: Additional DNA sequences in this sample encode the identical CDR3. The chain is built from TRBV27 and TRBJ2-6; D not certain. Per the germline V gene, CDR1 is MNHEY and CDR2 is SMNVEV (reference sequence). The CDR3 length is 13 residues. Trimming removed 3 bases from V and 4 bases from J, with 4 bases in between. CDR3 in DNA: TGTGCCAGCAGTTTTTCCGGGGCCAACGTCCTGACTTTC. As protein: CASSFSGANVLTF.

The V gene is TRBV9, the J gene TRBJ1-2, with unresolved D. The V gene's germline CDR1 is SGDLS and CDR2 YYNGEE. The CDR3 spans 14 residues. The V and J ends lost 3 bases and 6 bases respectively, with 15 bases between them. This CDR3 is CASSGGGFGHGYTF. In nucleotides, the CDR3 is TGTGCCAGCAGCGGTGGAGGGTTCGGGCATGGCTACACCTTC.

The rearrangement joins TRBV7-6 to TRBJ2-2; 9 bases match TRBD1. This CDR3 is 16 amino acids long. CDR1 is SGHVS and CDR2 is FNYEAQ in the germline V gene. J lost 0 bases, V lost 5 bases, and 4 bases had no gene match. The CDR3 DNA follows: TGTGCCAGCAGCCCACAGGGGGCTCCGAACACCGGGGAGCTGTTTTTT. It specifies CASSPQGAPNTGELFF.

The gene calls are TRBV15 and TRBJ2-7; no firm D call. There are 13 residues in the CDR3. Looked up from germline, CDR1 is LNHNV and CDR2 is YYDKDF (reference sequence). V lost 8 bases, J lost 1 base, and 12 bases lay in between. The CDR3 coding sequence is TGTGCCACCCAGAGCACAGATTCCTACGAGCAGTACTTC. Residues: CATQSTDSYEQYF.

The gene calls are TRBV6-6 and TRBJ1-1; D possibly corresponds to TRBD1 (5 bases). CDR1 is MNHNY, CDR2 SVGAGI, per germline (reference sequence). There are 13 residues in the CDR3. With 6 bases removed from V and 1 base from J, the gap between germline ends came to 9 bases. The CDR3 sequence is CASREGRNTEAFF. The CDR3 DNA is TGTGCCAGCAGAGAGGGACGGAACACTGAAGCTTTCTTT.

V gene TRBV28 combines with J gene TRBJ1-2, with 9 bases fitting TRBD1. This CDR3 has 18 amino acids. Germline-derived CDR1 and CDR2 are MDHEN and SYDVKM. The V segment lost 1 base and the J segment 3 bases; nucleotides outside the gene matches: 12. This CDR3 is CASSLSSSGTGIDYGYTF. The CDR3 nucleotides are TGTGCCAGCAGTTTATCCTCCTCCGGGACAGGGATCGACTATGGCTACACCTTC.

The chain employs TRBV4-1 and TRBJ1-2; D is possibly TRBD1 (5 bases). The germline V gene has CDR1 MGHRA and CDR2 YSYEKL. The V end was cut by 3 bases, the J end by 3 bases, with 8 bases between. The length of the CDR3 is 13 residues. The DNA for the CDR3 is TGCGCCAGCAGCCAGCGGGGCGACTATGGCTACACCTTC. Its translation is CASSQRGDYGYTF.

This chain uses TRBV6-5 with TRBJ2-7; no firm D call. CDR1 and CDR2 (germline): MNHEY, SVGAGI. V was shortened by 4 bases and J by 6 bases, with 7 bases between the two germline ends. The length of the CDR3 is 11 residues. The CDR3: CASSLLGEQYF. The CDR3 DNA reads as TGTGCCAGCAGTTTGCTAGGCGAGCAGTACTTC.

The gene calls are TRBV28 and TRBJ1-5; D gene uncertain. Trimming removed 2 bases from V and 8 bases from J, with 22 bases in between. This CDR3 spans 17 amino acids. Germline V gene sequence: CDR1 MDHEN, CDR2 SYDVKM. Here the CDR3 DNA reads TGTGCCAGCAGTTTAACAAACCCGGCCGCAGCCGGGGAGCCCCAGCATTTT. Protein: CASSLTNPAAAGEPQHF.

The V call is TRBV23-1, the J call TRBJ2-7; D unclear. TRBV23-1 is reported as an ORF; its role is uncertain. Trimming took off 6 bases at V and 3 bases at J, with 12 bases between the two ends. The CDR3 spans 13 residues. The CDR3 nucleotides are TGCGCCAGCAGACGGTTAAGGAACTACGAGCAGTACTTC. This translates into CASRRLRNYEQYF.

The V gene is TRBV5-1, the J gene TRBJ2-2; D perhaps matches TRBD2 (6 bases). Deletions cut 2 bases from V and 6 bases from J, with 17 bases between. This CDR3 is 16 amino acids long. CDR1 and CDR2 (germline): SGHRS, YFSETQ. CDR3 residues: CASSLGTGPFAGELFF. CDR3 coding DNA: TGCGCCAGCAGCTTAGGGACTGGACCCTTCGCCGGGGAGCTGTTTTTT.

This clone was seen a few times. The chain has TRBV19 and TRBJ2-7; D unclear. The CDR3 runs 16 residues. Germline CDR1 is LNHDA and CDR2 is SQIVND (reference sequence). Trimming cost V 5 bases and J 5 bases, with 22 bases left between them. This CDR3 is CASSPRLGSGPHEQYF. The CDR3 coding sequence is TGTGCCAGTAGTCCACGCCTCGGGTCAGGACCTCACGAGCAGTACTTC.

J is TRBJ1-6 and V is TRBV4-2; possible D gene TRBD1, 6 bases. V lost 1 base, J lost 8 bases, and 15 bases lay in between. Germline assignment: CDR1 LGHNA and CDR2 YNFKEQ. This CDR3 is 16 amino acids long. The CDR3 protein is CASSQVQGVRDSPLHF. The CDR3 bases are TGTGCCAGCAGCCAAGTACAGGGTGTAAGGGATTCACCCCTCCACTTT.

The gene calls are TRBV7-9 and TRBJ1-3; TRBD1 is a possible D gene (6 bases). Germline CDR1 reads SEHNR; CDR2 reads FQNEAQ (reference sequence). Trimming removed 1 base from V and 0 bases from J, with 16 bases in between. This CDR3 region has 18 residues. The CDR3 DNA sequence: TGTGCCAGCAGCTTAGGCAATACAGGGCCGAACTCTGGAAACACCATATATTTT. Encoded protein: CASSLGNTGPNSGNTIYF.

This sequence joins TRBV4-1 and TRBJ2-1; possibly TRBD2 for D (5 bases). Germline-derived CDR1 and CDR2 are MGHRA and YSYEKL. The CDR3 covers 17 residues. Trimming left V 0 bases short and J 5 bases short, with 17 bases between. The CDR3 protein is CASSQDRRVARHNEQFF. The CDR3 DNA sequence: TGCGCCAGCAGCCAAGATAGGCGAGTAGCGCGGCACAATGAGCAGTTCTTC.

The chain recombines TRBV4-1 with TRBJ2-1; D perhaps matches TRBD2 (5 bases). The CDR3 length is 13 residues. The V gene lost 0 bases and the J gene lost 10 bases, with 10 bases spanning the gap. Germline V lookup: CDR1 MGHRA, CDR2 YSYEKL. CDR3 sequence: CASSQETGEEQFF. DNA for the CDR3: TGCGCCAGCAGCCAAGAAACCGGGGAGGAGCAGTTCTTC.

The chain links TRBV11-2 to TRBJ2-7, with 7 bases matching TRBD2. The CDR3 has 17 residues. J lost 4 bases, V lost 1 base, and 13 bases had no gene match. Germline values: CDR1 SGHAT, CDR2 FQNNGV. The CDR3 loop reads CASSLGWGEGPGYEQYF. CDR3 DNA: TGTGCCAGCAGCTTAGGATGGGGGGAGGGCCCGGGGTACGAGCAGTACTTC. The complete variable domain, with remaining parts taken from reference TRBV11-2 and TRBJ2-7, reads EAGVAQSPRYKIIEKRQSVAFWCNPISGHATLYWYQQILGQGPKLLIQFQNNGVVDDSQLPKDRFSAERLKGVDSTLKIQPAKLEDSAVYLCASSLGWGEGPGYEQYFGPGTRLTVT.

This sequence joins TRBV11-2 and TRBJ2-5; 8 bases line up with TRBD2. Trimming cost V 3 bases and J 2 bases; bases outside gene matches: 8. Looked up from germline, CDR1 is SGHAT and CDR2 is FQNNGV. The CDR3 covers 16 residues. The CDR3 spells CASSLRGDYDQETQYF. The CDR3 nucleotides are TGTGCCAGCAGCTTGCGGGGGGACTACGATCAAGAGACCCAGTACTTC.

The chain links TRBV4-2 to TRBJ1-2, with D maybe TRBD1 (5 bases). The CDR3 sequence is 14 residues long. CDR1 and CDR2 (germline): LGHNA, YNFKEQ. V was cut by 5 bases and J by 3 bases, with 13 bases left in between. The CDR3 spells CASSNTTVDYGYTF. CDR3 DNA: TGTGCCAGCAGCAACACGACAGTGGACTATGGCTACACCTTC.

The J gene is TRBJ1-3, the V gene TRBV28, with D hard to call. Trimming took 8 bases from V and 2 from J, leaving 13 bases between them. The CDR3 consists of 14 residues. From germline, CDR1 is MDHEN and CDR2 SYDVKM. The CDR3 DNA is TGTGCCAGCTACTGGCGGGGAACTGGAAACACCATATATTTT. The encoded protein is CASYWRGTGNTIYF. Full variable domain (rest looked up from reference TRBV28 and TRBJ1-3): DVKVTQSSRYLVKRTGEKVFLECVQDMDHENMFWYRQDPGLGLRLIYFSYDVKMKEKGDIPEGYSVSREKKERFSLILESASTNQTSMYLCASYWRGTGNTIYFGEGSWLTVV.

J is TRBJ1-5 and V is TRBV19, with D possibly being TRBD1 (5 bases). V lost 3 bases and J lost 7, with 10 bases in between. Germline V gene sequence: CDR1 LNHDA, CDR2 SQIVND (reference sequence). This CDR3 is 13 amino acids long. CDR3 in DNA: TGTGCCAGTAGTATTCGGGGGGGGCAGCCCCAGCATTTT. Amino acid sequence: CASSIRGGQPQHF.

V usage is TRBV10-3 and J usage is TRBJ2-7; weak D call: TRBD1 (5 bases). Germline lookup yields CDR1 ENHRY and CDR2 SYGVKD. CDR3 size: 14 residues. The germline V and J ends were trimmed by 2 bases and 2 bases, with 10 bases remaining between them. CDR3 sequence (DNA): TGTGCCATCAGTGAGGAAGGGGCCCCCTACGAGCAGTACTTC. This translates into CAISEEGAPYEQYF.

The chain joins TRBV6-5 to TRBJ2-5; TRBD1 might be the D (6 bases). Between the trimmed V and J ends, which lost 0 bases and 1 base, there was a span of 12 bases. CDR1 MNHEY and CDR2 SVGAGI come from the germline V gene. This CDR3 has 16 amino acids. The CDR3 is CASSYSIQGRQETQYF. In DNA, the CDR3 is TGTGCCAGCAGTTACTCGATTCAGGGGCGCCAAGAGACCCAGTACTTC.